The 5 T cell receptor beta chains reported below all come from one sample, sequenced in a study of beta chain features in type 1 diabetes. Every isolated RNA sample was fully reverse transcribed, so sequencing captured expressed TCRB transcripts. The data were produced by immunoSEQ multiplex PCR, yet TCRdb's version contains in-frame clones alone and is incomplete. The sample holds about 620,000 clones; around 16% are singletons and the top ten take 0.093%. Sequenced input: naive CD4+ T cells from blood. These receptors were taken from a man aged 18 to 29 in good health.

This clone was counted a few times. The sample contains more than one DNA sequence encoding this CDR3. The chain carries TRBV7-9 and TRBJ1-2, with TRBD1 matching 11 bases. The CDR3 consists of 14 residues. V trimming: 5 bases; J trimming: 3 bases; junction bases outside the gene matches: 2. Germline assignment: CDR1 SEHNR and CDR2 FQNEAQ (reference sequence). The CDR3 loop reads CASSPGQGDYGYTF. CDR3 coding DNA: TGTGCCAGCAGCCCGGGACAGGGGGACTATGGCTACACCTTC.

This clone was recorded a few times. The chain recombines TRBV11-2 with TRBJ2-3, with TRBD2 matching over 12 bases. With 4 bases clipped from V and 2 bases from J, the junction kept 7 bases outside the gene matches. The CDR3 length is 17 residues. Per germline, CDR1 SGHAT and CDR2 FQNNGV. The CDR3 reads CASSSRLAGAHTDTQYF. The CDR3, as DNA: TGTGCCAGCAGCTCAAGACTAGCGGGGGCCCACACAGATACGCAGTATTTT.

The chain joins TRBV7-2 to TRBJ1-1, with unresolved D. Germline loops: CDR1 SGHTA, CDR2 FQGNSA. V was clipped by 1 base and J by 2 bases, with 14 bases between them. The length of the CDR3 is 16 residues. The CDR3 loop reads CASSLGHPSINTEAFF. In DNA form, the CDR3 reads TGTGCCAGCAGCTTAGGACACCCCAGTATCAACACTGAAGCTTTCTTT.

J is TRBJ2-3 and V is TRBV19, with no clear D. The germline V gene encodes CDR1 LNHDA and CDR2 SQIVND (reference sequence). The V gene lost 7 bases and the J gene lost 5 bases, with 7 bases spanning the gap. The CDR3 is made up of 11 amino acids. The CDR3 region is CASNLRDTQYF. The CDR3 DNA follows: TGTGCCAGTAATTTGAGAGATACGCAGTATTTT. Supplemented by reference TRBV19 and TRBJ2-3, the full variable domain reads DGGITQSPKYLFRKEGQNVTLSCEQNLNHDAMYWYRQDPGQGLRLIYYSQIVNDFQKGDIAEGYSVSREKKESFPLTVTSAQKNPTAFYLCASNLRDTQYFGPGTRLTVL.

This clone was recorded a few times. V and J are TRBV18 and TRBJ1-1; 8 bases map to TRBD1. The V gene end was trimmed by 4 bases and the J gene end by 0 bases; junction bases not matched to a gene: 4. This CDR3 spans 15 amino acids. The germline gives CDR1 KGHSH, CDR2 LQKENI. The CDR3 spells CASSLRTGMNTEAFF. DNA for the CDR3: TGTGCCAGCTCACTTAGGACAGGGATGAACACTGAAGCTTTCTTT.